Reported below is one TCR beta chain. This CDR3 comprises 16 residues. The V gene lost 0 bases and the J gene lost 0 bases, with 11 bases spanning the gap. In germline, CDR1 is SGHAT, CDR2 FQNNGV. This specimen comes from a study of T-cell reconstitution after alpha-beta-depleted transplantation in children. Using unique molecular identifiers, the investigators prepared the TCRbeta library. TCRdb called the PCR reads again in MiXCR, with one record for every CDR3 protein. The sample yields approximately 640,000 distinct CDR3 sequences, 16% seen once. The chain links TRBV11-2 to TRBJ1-1; the D is unclear. The material sequenced was PBMCs from the stem cell graft donor, taken from the stem cell graft. The TCR comes from a human donor who donated a stem cell graft to a child with acute myeloid leukemia. The CDR3 protein is CASSLEGGLMNTEAFF. Written as DNA, the CDR3 is TGTGCCAGCAGCTTAGAAGGTGGGCTCATGAACACTGAAGCTTTCTTT.